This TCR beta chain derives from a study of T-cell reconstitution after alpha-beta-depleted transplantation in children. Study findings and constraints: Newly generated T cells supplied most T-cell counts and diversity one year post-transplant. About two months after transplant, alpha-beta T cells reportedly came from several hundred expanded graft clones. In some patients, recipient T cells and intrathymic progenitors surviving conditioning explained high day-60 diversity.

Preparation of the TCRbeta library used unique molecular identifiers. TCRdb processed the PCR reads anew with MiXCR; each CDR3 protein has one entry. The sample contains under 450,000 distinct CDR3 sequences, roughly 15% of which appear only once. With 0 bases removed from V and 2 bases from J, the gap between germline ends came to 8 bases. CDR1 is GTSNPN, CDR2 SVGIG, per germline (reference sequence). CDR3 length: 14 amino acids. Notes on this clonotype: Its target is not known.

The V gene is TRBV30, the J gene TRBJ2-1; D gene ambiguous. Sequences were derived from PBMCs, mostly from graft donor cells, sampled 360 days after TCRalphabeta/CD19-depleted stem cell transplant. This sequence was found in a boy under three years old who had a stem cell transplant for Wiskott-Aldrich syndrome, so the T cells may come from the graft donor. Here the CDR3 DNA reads TGTGCCTGGAGTGTGTCTCTCGCCTACAATGAGCAGTTCTTC. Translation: CAWSVSLAYNEQFF.